This T cell receptor (beta chain) was sequenced for a study of B cell selection in AIRE deficiency. Sorted regulatory T cells were CD4-positive, CD25-high and CD127-low or negative. Unrelated healthy donors provided the controls. To note about this clone: Its cognate antigen is unknown.

CDR1 and CDR2 (germline): SEHNR, FQNEAQ (reference sequence). J lost 7 bases, V lost 2 bases, and 7 bases had no gene match. The CDR3 sequence is 15 residues long. Study-wide results and caveats: About 33% of healthy-donor shared Treg TCRbeta sequences appeared in patient Tconv cells. In TCRBV usage, CDR3 length and diversity, patient Tconv and Treg cells matched healthy donors. Only about 9.3% of 3,000 to 4,500 shared Treg sequences were patient-specific; 31.6% healthy-specific.

TCRdb's table, derived via immunoSEQ multiplex PCR, lists solely in-frame clones and lacks some. The data contain 18,000 or so clones, approximately 94% of them singletons. This chain uses TRBV7-9 with TRBJ2-1; 8 positions agree with TRBD2. This TCR was recovered from a human donor in good health. The sequencing input was CD4+CD25+ Tregs sorted from PBMCs. The CDR3 region is CASSLFREGLNEQFF. The CDR3 nucleotides are TGTGCCAGCAGCTTATTTCGGGAGGGCCTAAATGAGCAGTTCTTC.